One and the same sample provided the 21 T cell receptor beta chains below, sequenced in a study of blood T cell repertoires in COVID-19. The protocol was immunoSEQ multiplex PCR, while the TCRdb copy is restricted to in-frame clones and leaves out a portion. The data show approximately 90,000 clones, with about 89% seen just once and over 7% held by the top ten. Sequencing was performed on peripheral blood. The source of these receptors is a man aged 50-60 years with acute or convalescent COVID-19.

This chain connects TRBV3-1 (or the pseudogene TRBV3-2) to TRBJ1-1, with 8 nucleotides matching TRBD1. This CDR3 has 14 residues. V lost 5 bases to trimming and J lost 5 bases; unmatched junction nucleotides: 7. The germline V gene has CDR1 LGHDT and CDR2 YNNKEL (reference sequence). The CDR3 sequence: CASSWTGLMTEAFF. The CDR3 nucleotides read TGTGCCAGCAGCTGGACAGGGTTGATGACTGAAGCTTTCTTT.

The chain employs TRBV20-1 and TRBJ2-5; 11 nucleotides agree with TRBD2. The CDR3 contains 17 residues. The germline gives CDR1 DFQATT, CDR2 SNEGSKA (reference sequence). J lost 2 bases, V lost 3 bases, and 11 bases had no gene match. The CDR3 DNA reads TGCAGTGCTAGTAGGGCTAGCGGGGGGCCACTACAAGAGACCCAGTACTTC. Protein product: CSASRASGGPLQETQYF.

The chain employs TRBV5-1 and TRBJ2-5; 7 bases align to TRBD1. CDR1 SGHRS and CDR2 YFSETQ come from the germline V gene. V lost 3 bases and J lost 4; bases outside the gene matches: 9. The CDR3 length is 15 residues. CDR3 region: CASSSTGNPSETQYF. The CDR3 DNA reads TGCGCCAGCAGCTCGACAGGGAATCCCTCAGAGACCCAGTACTTC.

The chain employs TRBV19 and TRBJ1-1; no definite D call. This CDR3 spans 13 amino acids. From germline, CDR1 is LNHDA and CDR2 SQIVND (reference sequence). The V end lost 6 bases, the J end lost 5 bases, and 13 bases lay between the germline ends. The CDR3 here is CASSDTGRTEAFF. CDR3 sequence (DNA): TGTGCCAGTAGCGATACTGGGAGAACTGAAGCTTTCTTT.

The rearrangement joins TRBV7-9 to TRBJ1-1, with D uncertain. Trimming shortened V by 3 bases and J by 5 bases, and 4 bases separated the two germline ends. There are 11 residues in the CDR3. Germline V CDR1 and CDR2: SEHNR, FQNEAQ (reference sequence). DNA of the CDR3: TGTGCCAGCAGCTTGACTACTGAAGCTTTCTTT. It is translated as CASSLTTEAFF.

This clone was seen more than once but under ten times. The chain combines TRBV12-3 or TRBV12-4 with TRBJ2-2; D is possibly TRBD2 (5 bases). The CDR3 extends over 13 amino acids. Trimming shortened V by 3 bases and J by 7 bases, and 9 bases separated the two germline ends. The chain's CDR3 is CASSLREDGELFF. In DNA, the CDR3 is TGTGCCAGCAGTTTGAGGGAAGACGGGGAGCTGTTTTTT.

The chain recombines TRBV19 with TRBJ2-1; 14 nucleotides line up with TRBD2. The CDR3 has 17 amino acids. V was clipped by 6 bases and J by 5 bases; unmatched bases: 9. The germline V gene encodes CDR1 LNHDA and CDR2 SQIVND (reference sequence). The CDR3 protein is CASRPWTSGGIDNEQFF. The CDR3 nucleotides read TGTGCCAGTAGACCATGGACTAGCGGGGGGATTGACAATGAGCAGTTCTTC.

The V call is TRBV5-6, the J call TRBJ1-4; no firm D call. V lost 0 bases and J 4 bases, leaving 10 bases between the germline ends. The CDR3 is 15 amino acids. From germline, CDR1 is SGHDT and CDR2 YYEEEE. CDR3 sequence reads: CASSLGRDFNEKLFF. CDR3 bases: TGTGCCAGCAGCTTGGGTAGAGATTTTAATGAAAAACTGTTTTTT.

On this clone itself: A read error may produce the germline difference seen at one junction end. The V and J genes are TRBV23-1 and TRBJ1-2; possible D gene TRBD1, 5 bases. TRBV23-1 is sorted into the ORF group, with uncertain function. The CDR3 runs 11 residues. DNA of the CDR3: TGCGCCAGCAGTCAAGGGCAGACAGCCCTCTTC. Residues: CASSQGQTALF.

V usage is TRBV6-1 and J usage is TRBJ1-5, with unresolved D. The CDR3 totals 13 residues. The germline CDR1 and CDR2 sequences are MNHNS and SASEGT. The germline V and J ends were trimmed by 1 base and 5 bases, with 6 bases remaining between them. DNA for the CDR3: TGTGCCAGCAGTGAAGTAGAGTATCAGCCCCAGCATTTT. Translating it yields CASSEVEYQPQHF.

The chain has TRBV18 and TRBJ2-3; 11 nucleotides line up with TRBD2. The germline V gene encodes CDR1 KGHSH and CDR2 LQKENI. The CDR3 is 17 amino acids. Trimming took 4 bases from V and 1 from J; bases not matched to a gene: 7. The CDR3 nucleotides are TGTGCCAGCTCACTCGGGACTAGCGGCCCCCGCACAGATACGCAGTATTTT. This codes for CASSLGTSGPRTDTQYF.

The chain recombines TRBV25-1 with TRBJ1-2, with D possibly matching TRBD1 (6 bases). Germline loops: CDR1 MGHDK, CDR2 SYGVNS. The CDR3 has 13 amino acids. The V end lost 3 bases, the J end lost 8 bases, and 13 bases lay between the germline ends. CDR3 amino acids: CASSDYRAEGYTF. The CDR3 DNA reads as TGTGCCAGCAGTGACTACAGGGCGGAAGGCTACACCTTC.

By sample fraction, this clone is medium-sized. The rearrangement uses TRBV10-3 and TRBJ2-1; 8 bases align to TRBD1. The length of the CDR3 is 17 residues. The germline V gene has CDR1 ENHRY and CDR2 SYGVKD. V was clipped by 4 bases and J by 1 base; unmatched bases: 9. The CDR3 nucleotides read TGTGCCATCAGTGTCGGCTACCGGGACAGGTCCTACAATGAGCAGTTCTTC. Encoded protein: CAISVGYRDRSYNEQFF.

The rearrangement joins TRBV25-1 to TRBJ2-5; 12 positions match TRBD2. Per germline, CDR1 MGHDK and CDR2 SYGVNS. V shed 1 base, J shed 5 bases, and the junction held 5 bases outside the gene matches. This CDR3 has 16 amino acids. CDR3 loop: CASSESRLAGVETQYF. CDR3 bases: TGTGCCAGCAGTGAATCGCGACTAGCGGGGGTTGAGACCCAGTACTTC.

A note on this clone: A junction end diverges from the germline sequence, so it may reflect a read error. Other DNA variants within this sample encode the same CDR3. The chain has TRBV19 and TRBJ2-5; D is undetermined. Germline assignment: CDR1 LNHDA and CDR2 SQIVND (reference sequence). The CDR3 extends over 15 amino acids. CDR3 in DNA: TGCGCCAGTAGTCCAAGCGCTACCCTCCAAGAGACCCAGTACTTC. It specifies CASSPSATLQETQYF.

The chain's CDR3 is CASSAGHPYNEQFF. The CDR3 coding sequence is TGTGCCAGCAGTGCCGGACACCCCTACAATGAGCAGTTCTTC. V usage is TRBV25-1 and J usage is TRBJ2-1; D might be TRBD1 (5 bases). V was cut by 4 bases and J by 2 bases, with 9 bases left in between. CDR3 size: 14 residues. Looked up from germline, CDR1 is MGHDK and CDR2 is SYGVNS.

This clone was seen only a few times. CDR3 residues: CSARSGFEQYV. In nucleotides, the CDR3 is TGCAGTGCTAGATCAGGGTTCGAGCAGTACGTC. V is TRBV20-1 and J is TRBJ2-7; D is possibly TRBD1 (5 bases). CDR1 DFQATT and CDR2 SNEGSKA come from the germline V gene (reference sequence). V was trimmed by 2 bases and J by 6 bases, leaving 8 bases between them. The CDR3 runs 11 residues.

V usage is TRBV19 and J usage is TRBJ1-5, with TRBD1 matching 10 bases. The ends lost 6 bases at V and 9 bases at J; junction bases unmatched: 11. The CDR3 length is 15 residues. CDR1 is LNHDA and CDR2 is SQIVND in the germline V gene (reference sequence). As DNA, the CDR3 is TGTGCCAGTAGCGCGACAGGGGGCGCGAACAGGCCCCAGCATTTT. It codes for CASSATGGANRPQHF.

This clone was picked up a small number of times. The rearrangement links TRBV10-2 to TRBJ2-2; D is perhaps TRBD1 (6 bases). V gave up 3 bases and J gave up 0 bases, with 8 bases separating them. The CDR3 runs to 15 residues. Germline CDR1 is WSHSY and CDR2 is SAAADI. In DNA, the CDR3 is TGCGCCAGCAGTGAATGGGGGCCGAACACCGGGGAGCTGTTTTTT. It encodes CASSEWGPNTGELFF.

This clone was seen only a few times. The CDR3 nucleotides read TGTGCCAGCAGCCCAAGACATTCCCAAGGCACTGAAGCTTTCTTT. Protein product: CASSPRHSQGTEAFF. This chain joins TRBV7-8 and TRBJ1-1; the D is unclear. This CDR3 is 15 amino acids long. Trimming stripped 5 bases from V and 4 bases from J, with 17 bases between. Germline CDR1 reads SGHVS; CDR2 reads FQNEAQ.

This clone came up once. The chain couples TRBV5-4 to TRBJ1-6; 8 bases fit TRBD1. This CDR3 spans 15 amino acids. The V segment lost 3 bases and the J segment 7 bases; nucleotides outside the gene matches: 6. CDR1 and CDR2 from the germline V gene are SGHNT and YYREEE (reference sequence). This CDR3 reads CASSSDRGWNSPLHF. Here the CDR3 DNA reads TGTGCCAGCAGCTCTGACAGGGGCTGGAATTCACCCCTCCACTTT.